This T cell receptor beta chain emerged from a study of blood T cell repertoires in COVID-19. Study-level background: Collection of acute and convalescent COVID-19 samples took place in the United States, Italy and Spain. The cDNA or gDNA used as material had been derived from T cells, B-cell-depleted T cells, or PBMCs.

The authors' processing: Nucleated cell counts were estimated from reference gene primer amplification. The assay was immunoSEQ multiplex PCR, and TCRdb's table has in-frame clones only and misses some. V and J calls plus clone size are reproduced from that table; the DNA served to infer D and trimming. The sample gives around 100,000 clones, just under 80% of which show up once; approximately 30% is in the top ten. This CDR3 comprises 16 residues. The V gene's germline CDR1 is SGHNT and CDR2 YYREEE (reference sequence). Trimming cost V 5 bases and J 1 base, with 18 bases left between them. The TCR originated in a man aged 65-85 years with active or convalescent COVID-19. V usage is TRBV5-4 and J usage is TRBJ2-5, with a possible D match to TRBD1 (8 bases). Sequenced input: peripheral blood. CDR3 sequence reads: CASSQRDRPFQETQYF. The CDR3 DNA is TGTGCCAGCAGTCAGCGGGACAGGCCCTTCCAAGAGACCCAGTACTTC.